The entry that follows covers one T cell receptor (beta chain) sequence. The antigen is unknown. The method was immunoSEQ multiplex PCR; TCRdb's version includes in-frame clones alone and lacks a portion of them. The profile shows around 36,000 clones, roughly 80% of them singletons. These data originate in a study of T cells in localized non-small cell lung cancer. Whole-study results and caveats: Tumor showed lower T cell clonality than uninvolved adjacent lung, where it was highest.

CDR3 length: 13 residues. Germline V CDR1 and CDR2: KGHSH, LQKENI. V dropped 3 bases and J dropped 14; count of bases not matched to a gene: 9. The sequences come from PBMCs, collected before any cancer treatment. This receptor was obtained from a woman aged 35 to 70 with stage II squamous cell lung carcinoma. The gene calls are TRBV18 and TRBJ2-1, with TRBD1 matching 8 bases. In DNA form, the CDR3 reads TGTGCCAGCTCACCCTCCATGGACAGGGATGAGTTCTTC. Its translation is CASSPSMDRDEFF.